This T cell receptor beta chain was recovered during a study of control samples from healthy donors and cancer patients. Germline assignment: CDR1 MNHEY and CDR2 SVGAGI. The CDR3 is 13 amino acids. J gave up 4 bases and V 6 bases, and 5 bases lay outside the gene matches. The table lists this clone with a few counts. Only in-frame clones appear in the TCRdb table, and some are missing; sequencing was by immunoSEQ multiplex PCR. Of approximately 140,000 clones listed, 90% to 95% are singletons. V and J are TRBV6-5 and TRBJ1-2, with 7 bases fitting TRBD1. The receptor's source is a man aged 35 to 55 in good health. Sample: blood. The CDR3 nucleotides are TGTGCCAGCAGAGGAGACAGGGTCTATGGCTACACCTTC. It specifies CASRGDRVYGYTF.